The text below deals with one T cell receptor (beta chain). Its cognate antigen is unknown. The data were obtained in a study of cytomegalovirus exposure and HLA in healthy donors. The CDR3 length is 12 residues. V shed 5 bases and J shed 1 base, with 4 bases lying between them. CDR1 is SGHTA and CDR2 is FQGNSA in the germline V gene. This table comes from immunoSEQ multiplex PCR, and its TCRdb copy is limited to in-frame clones, with some not included. The sample has 57,000 or so clones, just under 95% seen once; the top ten hold under 2.5%. Findings and caveats of the study: CMV antigen specificity of a few CMV-associated chains was confirmed in vitro.

The chain carries TRBV7-2 and TRBJ2-3; D is ambiguous. The clonotype originates from a man aged 18 to 29 in good health and CMV-seronegative. Sequencing was done on a sample of PBMCs. CDR3 sequence reads: CASSQGTDTQYF. The CDR3 DNA sequence: TGTGCCAGCAGCCAGGGCACAGATACGCAGTATTTT. Full variable domain (rest looked up from reference TRBV7-2 and TRBJ2-3): GAGVSQSPSNKVTEKGKDVELRCDPISGHTALYWYRQSLGQGLEFLIYFQGNSAPDKSGLPSDRFSAERTGGSVSTLTIQRTQQEDSAVYLCASSQGTDTQYFGPGTRLTVL.